The rows below give T cell receptor beta chains drawn from one sample of a study of blood T cell repertoires in COVID-19. TCRdb's table, derived via immunoSEQ multiplex PCR, lists solely in-frame clones and lacks some. The sample records about 350,000 clones, around nine tenths being singletons. The sample consisted of peripheral blood. All receptors come from a woman aged 60 to 75 with COVID-19, enrolled during active disease. The CDR3 runs from the conserved cysteine through the conserved F or W. The order of the fields is CDR3 length, J gene, V gene, D gene, clone size, CDR3 protein, CDR3 DNA. A D gene is named only where the DNA matches it firmly. Size is stated for part of the rows, as once, few or many counts, or as a class when the clone is expanded.

>16|TRBJ1-5|TRBV9|NA|once
CASSREASGGGQPQHF
TGTGCCAGCAGCCGCGAAGCCAGCGGGGGAGGTCAGCCCCAGCATTTT
>15|TRBJ1-1|TRBV5-1|NA|NA
CASSLAGEVGTEAFF
TGCGCCAGCAGCTTGGCCGGGGAAGTAGGTACTGAAGCTTTCTTT
>12|TRBJ2-7|TRBV27|NA|once
CASSSDSLEQYF
TGTGCCAGCAGTTCTGACAGCCTCGAGCAGTACTTC
>15|TRBJ1-5|TRBV19|NA|NA
CASSIEGGGSQPQHF
TGTGCCAGTAGTATAGAAGGGGGAGGGAGTCAGCCCCAGCATTTT
>13|TRBJ2-1|TRBV30|TRBD2|NA
CAWTTGGYNEQFF
TGTGCCTGGACGACGGGGGGCTACAATGAGCAGTTCTTC
>15|TRBJ1-6|TRBV6-6|NA|NA
CASRPADSYNSPLHF
TGTGCCAGCAGACCGGCGGACAGCTATAATTCACCCCTCCACTTT
>14|TRBJ2-5|TRBV7-2|TRBD2|NA
CASSLVLAGETQYF
TGTGCCAGCAGCTTAGTCCTAGCGGGGGAGACCCAGTACTTC
>16|TRBJ1-3|TRBV5-1|NA|few
CASSLVPGGSGNTIYF
TGCGCCAGCAGCTTGGTTCCCGGGGGCTCTGGAAACACCATATATTTT
>14|TRBJ1-2|TRBV18|NA|NA
CASSPGATNYGYTF
TGTGCCAGCTCACCCGGAGCAACTAACTATGGCTACACCTTC
>14|TRBJ1-2|TRBV10-3|TRBD1|NA
CAISSGTGNYGYTF
TGTGCCATCAGTTCCGGGACAGGGAACTATGGCTACACCTTC
>16|TRBJ1-4|TRBV6-6|TRBD1|NA
CASSYFDRGTNEKLFF
TGTGCCAGCAGTTACTTTGACAGGGGAACTAATGAAAAACTGTTTTTT
>15|TRBJ1-1|TRBV4-2|NA|few
CASSPTTQMNTEAFF
TGTGCCAGCAGCCCCACGACACAAATGAACACTGAAGCTTTCTTT
>14|TRBJ1-6|TRBV6-6|NA|NA
CASSPTLGDSPLHF
TGTGCCAGCAGCCCTACTCTTGGAGATTCACCCCTCCACTTT
>13|TRBJ1-1|TRBV3-1/TRBV3-2|NA|NA
CASRGGPFTEAFF
TGTGCGTCTCGGGGGGGGCCTTTCACTGAAGCTTTCTTT
>13|TRBJ2-7|TRBV12-3/TRBV12-4|NA|NA
CASSLQNLHEQYF
TGTGCCAGCAGTTTGCAGAACCTCCACGAGCAGTACTTC
>16|TRBJ2-4|TRBV10-1|TRBD2|NA
CASSELAGGSKNIQYF
TGCGCCAGCAGTGAGTTAGCGGGGGGCAGCAAAAACATTCAGTACTTC
>16|TRBJ1-5|TRBV28|TRBD1|NA
CASSPWTGGSNQPQHF
TGTGCCAGCAGTCCCTGGACAGGGGGCAGCAATCAGCCCCAGCATTTT
>16|TRBJ2-5|TRBV28|NA|NA
CASSLLGALMMETQYF
TGTGCCAGCAGTTTATTAGGGGCGCTTATGATGGAGACCCAGTACTTC
>16|TRBJ1-2|TRBV6-5|NA|NA
CASSYWPQQVDYGYTF
TGTGCCAGCAGTTACTGGCCCCAACAGGTCGACTATGGCTACACCTTC
>15|TRBJ2-3|TRBV10-1|TRBD2|few
CASSVLAGDTDTQYF
TGCGCCAGCAGTGTCCTAGCGGGGGACACAGATACGCAGTATTTT
>17|TRBJ1-5|TRBV19|TRBD1|NA
CASSIVGTGRSNQPQHF
TGTGCCAGTAGTATAGTCGGGACAGGTAGGAGCAATCAGCCCCAGCATTTT
>13|TRBJ1-2|TRBV7-9|NA|NA
CASAALEHYGYTF
TGTGCCAGCGCCGCTCTCGAGCACTATGGCTACACCTTC
>15|TRBJ2-1|TRBV2|TRBD2|NA
CASSESGEIYNEQFF
TGTGCCAGCAGTGAAAGCGGGGAGATATACAATGAGCAGTTCTTC
>14|TRBJ2-7|TRBV27|TRBD2|NA
CASTPGGRIYEQYF
TGTGCCAGCACCCCGGGGGGTAGGATATACGAGCAGTACTTC
>14|TRBJ1-4|TRBV7-2|NA|NA
CASSPTRFDEKLFF
TGTGCCAGCAGCCCGACACGTTTCGATGAAAAACTGTTTTTT
>16|TRBJ1-5|TRBV28|TRBD1|NA
CASSPTGGRDRQPQHF
TGTGCCAGCAGCCCTACAGGGGGCCGGGATAGGCAGCCCCAGCATTTT
>14|TRBJ1-6|TRBV7-9|NA|NA
CASSFNSEHSPLHF
TGTGCCAGCAGCTTTAACAGTGAACATTCACCCCTCCACTTT
>11|TRBJ1-2|TRBV3-1/TRBV3-2|TRBD1|NA
CASSQGQGYTF
TGTGCCAGCAGCCAAGGACAGGGGTACACCTTC
>17|TRBJ1-1|TRBV27|TRBD1|NA
CASSSPNRGRIGTEAFF
TGTGCCAGCAGTTCCCCGAACAGGGGGCGGATAGGCACTGAAGCTTTCTTT
>15|TRBJ1-1|TRBV5-1|NA|few
CASSLDATSNTEAFF
TGCGCCAGCAGCTTAGATGCTACGAGTAACACTGAAGCTTTCTTT
>19|TRBJ2-7|TRBV10-2|TRBD2|NA
CASSEIPGLAGASSYEQYF
TGCGCCAGCAGTGAGATCCCCGGCCTAGCGGGGGCGAGCTCCTACGAGCAGTACTTC
>15|TRBJ1-2|TRBV25-1|TRBD1|NA
CASSSSRQGNYGYTF
TGTGCCAGCAGTTCCTCCCGACAGGGTAACTATGGCTACACCTTC
>16|TRBJ2-5|TRBV9|NA|NA
CASSVASLTGRETQYF
TGTGCCAGCAGCGTAGCGTCGCTGACAGGGAGGGAGACCCAGTACTTC
>19|TRBJ1-3|TRBV2|NA|NA
CASSGQDFFSPYSGNTIYF
TGTGCCAGCAGTGGGCAGGACTTTTTCTCCCCCTACTCTGGAAACACCATATATTTT
>11|TRBJ1-3|TRBV20-1|NA|NA
CSALGGNTIYF
TGCAGTGCTCTAGGCGGAAACACCATATATTTT
>15|TRBJ2-5|TRBV18|TRBD2|once
CASSPGAGGQETQYF
TGTGCCAGCTCACCCGGAGCGGGGGGGCAAGAGACCCAGTACTTC
>15|TRBJ1-6|TRBV7-9|NA|once
CASSLAPQGLSPLHF
TGTGCCAGCAGCTTAGCGCCTCAGGGGCTTTCACCCCTCCACTTT
>13|TRBJ2-5|TRBV7-3|TRBD2|NA
CASSLPGGQTQYF
TGTGCCAGCAGCTTACCGGGAGGGCAGACCCAGTACTTC
>15|TRBJ2-7|TRBV19|TRBD2|NA
CASSVGTSILDEQYF
TGTGCCAGTAGTGTCGGGACTAGTATTTTGGACGAGCAGTACTTC
>15|TRBJ2-1|TRBV15|NA|NA
CATSRDAGSYNEQFF
TGTGCCACCAGCAGAGATGCGGGCTCCTACAATGAGCAGTTCTTC
>17|TRBJ2-5|TRBV15|TRBD2|NA
CATSSREVMGSRETQYF
TGTGCCACCAGCTCCCGGGAGGTGATGGGGAGTCGAGAGACCCAGTACTTC
>14|TRBJ1-6|TRBV6-5|NA|NA
CASSYRQYNSPLHF
TGTGCCAGCAGTTACAGACAGTATAATTCACCCCTCCACTTT
>14|TRBJ1-5|TRBV5-1|NA|NA
CASSLFQGQQPQHF
TGCGCCAGCAGCTTGTTCCAGGGCCAACAGCCCCAGCATTTT
>19|TRBJ2-7|TRBV28|TRBD2|NA
CASSFPPGLAGGPPYEQYF
TGTGCCAGCAGTTTCCCCCCGGGACTAGCGGGGGGACCCCCCTACGAGCAGTACTTC
>13|TRBJ1-2|TRBV18|NA|NA
CASSPRDSDGYTF
TGTGCCAGCTCACCAAGAGACAGTGATGGCTACACCTTC
>18|TRBJ2-4|TRBV4-2|TRBD1|NA
CASSQGRQGIRAKNIQYF
TGTGCCAGCAGCCAAGGTCGACAGGGGATAAGGGCCAAAAACATTCAGTACTTC
>14|TRBJ1-6|TRBV5-4|NA|once
CASSSQGYNSPLHF
TGTGCCAGCAGCTCCCAGGGCTATAATTCACCCCTCCACTTT
>15|TRBJ1-5|TRBV5-1|NA|once
CASSPHGGVNQPQHF
TGCGCCAGCAGCCCCCACGGAGGGGTAAATCAGCCCCAGCATTTT
>17|TRBJ2-1|TRBV9|TRBD2|NA
CASSVADGTRIISEQFF
TGTGCCAGCAGCGTAGCTGACGGGACTAGAATTATCAGTGAGCAGTTCTTC
>13|TRBJ1-1|TRBV6-5|NA|few
CASSYSANTEAFF
TGTGCCAGCAGTTACTCGGCGAACACTGAAGCTTTCTTT
>12|TRBJ1-1|TRBV5-1|NA|NA
CASRSSGLEAFF
TGCGCCAGCAGAAGTTCAGGTTTGGAAGCTTTCTTT
>14|TRBJ1-4|TRBV7-2|NA|NA
CASSPRQASGKLFF
TGTGCCAGCAGCCCTCGACAGGCCAGTGGAAAACTGTTTTTT
>15|TRBJ1-1|TRBV18|TRBD1|NA
CASSPQRQGLAEAFF
TGTGCCAGCTCACCTCAGAGACAGGGGTTGGCTGAAGCTTTCTTT
>14|TRBJ2-7|TRBV5-6|NA|NA
CASSLSGGRYEQYF
TGTGCCAGCAGCTTATCAGGGGGGAGGTACGAGCAGTACTTC
>16|TRBJ2-1|TRBV5-4|TRBD2|NA
CASKLSGGGSYNEQFF
TGTGCCAGCAAATTGTCCGGCGGGGGTTCCTACAATGAGCAGTTCTTC
>14|TRBJ2-1|TRBV18|NA|once
CASSPVLGDNEQFF
TGTGCCAGCTCACCCGTTTTAGGGGACAATGAGCAGTTCTTC
>13|TRBJ2-1|TRBV30|NA|NA
CACWGGAYNEQFF
TGTGCCTGCTGGGGGGGCGCTTACAATGAGCAGTTCTTC
>16|TRBJ2-2|TRBV6-6|TRBD2|NA
CASSHGGAGGTGELFF
TGTGCCAGCAGTCACGGGGGGGCCGGCGGGACCGGGGAGCTGTTTTTT
>11|TRBJ2-3|TRBV20-1|NA|NA
CSARFGDTQYF
TGCAGTGCTCGCTTCGGAGATACGCAGTATTTT
>14|TRBJ1-2|TRBV9|TRBD1|NA
CASSVTGGRYGYTF
TGTGCCAGCAGCGTGACAGGGGGCCGCTATGGCTACACCTTC